A single sample gave rise to the 23 T cell receptor beta chains below, sequenced in a study of T cells in Graves' hyperthyroidism and ophthalmopathy. Using RNA transcripts as the source, TCR beta CDR3 regions were amplified. During a first-round RT-PCR of the TCR CDR3, the HTBI primer set was used. TCRdb called the multiplex PCR reads again in MiXCR, with one record for every CDR3 protein. The repertoire holds 500,000 to 800,000 distinct CDR3 sequences, with around 15% as singletons. Material: blood. These receptors came from a woman aged 50 to 65 with Graves' ophthalmopathy.

This clonotype was recorded at least ten times. The chain recombines TRBV28 with TRBJ2-7; 8 bases line up with TRBD1. Germline lookup yields CDR1 MDHEN and CDR2 SYDVKM. This CDR3 has 17 amino acids. V dropped 5 bases and J dropped 6; count of bases not matched to a gene: 18. DNA for the CDR3: TGTGCCAGCAGTCCCCAAAAAGGACAGGGAAGGTTGAGCGAGCAGTACTTC. Translation: CASSPQKGQGRLSEQYF.

The chain employs TRBV27 and TRBJ1-1; D might be TRBD1 (5 bases). This CDR3 comprises 15 residues. Germline CDR1 reads MNHEY; CDR2 reads SMNVEV (reference sequence). V lost 0 bases, J lost 0 bases, and 8 bases lay in between. In DNA form, the CDR3 reads TGTGCCAGCAGTTTATCAGGACAATTGAACACTGAAGCTTTCTTT. Translation: CASSLSGQLNTEAFF.

This clonotype was counted ten times or more. The chain links TRBV5-1 to TRBJ2-7; tentatively, D is TRBD2 (6 bases). V lost 0 bases, J lost 2 bases, and 15 bases lay in between. Looked up from germline, CDR1 is SGHRS and CDR2 is YFSETQ. The CDR3 loop spans 16 amino acids. The CDR3 protein is CASSLVFSGATYEQYF. In nucleotides, the CDR3 is TGCGCCAGCAGCTTGGTGTTCTCGGGAGCGACCTACGAGCAGTACTTC.

In regard to this clonotype: This may stem from a read error, because a much larger clone lies one nucleotide away. This chain uses TRBV12-3 or TRBV12-4 with TRBJ2-1, with 7 bases that match TRBD2. V was clipped by 3 bases and J by 12 bases; unmatched bases: 8. CDR3 size: 13 residues. Here the CDR3 reads CASSFKGRGAQFF. The CDR3 DNA sequence: TGTGCCAGCAGTTTCAAGGGGAGGGGTGCGCAGTTCTTC.

Ten or more counts support this clonotype. J is TRBJ2-7 and V is TRBV7-2; D is perhaps TRBD1 or TRBD2 (5 bases each). Trimming removed 0 bases at V and 2 bases at J, with 11 bases between. This CDR3 contains 15 residues. CDR1 is SGHTA, CDR2 FQGNSA, per germline. Here the CDR3 DNA reads TGTGCCAGCAGCTTAGCCGGGGCCAACCCCTACGAGCAGTACTTC. Translation gives CASSLAGANPYEQYF. The whole variable domain, remainder taken from reference TRBV7-2 and TRBJ2-7, is GAGVSQSPSNKVTEKGKDVELRCDPISGHTALYWYRQSLGQGLEFLIYFQGNSAPDKSGLPSDRFSAERTGGSVSTLTIQRTQQEDSAVYLCASSLAGANPYEQYFGPGTRLTVT.

Many counts were recorded for this clonotype. The V gene is TRBV30, the J gene TRBJ1-4, with 9 bases matching TRBD1. With 4 bases clipped from V and 6 bases from J, the junction kept 6 bases outside the gene matches. The CDR3 has 14 amino acids. Per germline, CDR1 GTSNPN and CDR2 SVGIG (reference sequence). The CDR3 protein is CAWTPDRGYEKLFF. CDR3 coding DNA: TGTGCCTGGACGCCGGACAGGGGATATGAAAAACTGTTTTTT.

The chain joins TRBV7-9 to TRBJ2-3; no clear D gene. Trimming removed 3 bases at V and 2 bases at J, with 15 bases between. Germline V CDR1 and CDR2: SEHNR, FQNEAQ (reference sequence). This CDR3 has 16 amino acids. The CDR3 spells CASSLYPTYYTDTQYF. The DNA of the CDR3 is TGTGCCAGCAGCTTGTATCCTACTTACTACACAGATACGCAGTATTTT.

This clonotype was counted only a few times. The chain recombines TRBV6-2 or TRBV6-3 with TRBJ2-5; 7 bases match TRBD1. The junction had 3 bases not matched to a gene; V was cut back by 6 bases and J by 2 bases. CDR3 length equals 13 residues. In germline, CDR1 is MNHEY, CDR2 SVGEGT. Here the CDR3 DNA reads TGTGCCAGCAGAAAACAGGGGCAAGAGACCCAGTACTTC. This encodes CASRKQGQETQYF.

For the CDR3, the DNA is TGTGCCAGCAGTCGACAGGGTTTGAACGAGCAGTACTTC. Amino acid sequence: CASSRQGLNEQYF. This chain connects TRBV6-2 or TRBV6-3 to TRBJ2-7; 7 bases are a match to TRBD1. Germline-derived CDR1 and CDR2 are MNHEY and SVGEGT. This CDR3 spans 13 amino acids. Trimming cost V 5 bases and J 5 bases; bases outside gene matches: 6.

Ten or more counts support this clonotype. The chain is built from TRBV27 and TRBJ2-7; no definite D call. The ends were cut back, 0 bases at V and 1 base at J, with 13 bases in the middle. CDR3 length: 16 residues. Germline V CDR1 and CDR2: MNHEY, SMNVEV (reference sequence). CDR3 amino acids: CASSLSVSQESYEQYF. CDR3 nucleotides: TGTGCCAGCAGTTTATCAGTCAGCCAGGAATCCTACGAGCAGTACTTC.

The genes are TRBV19 and TRBJ1-2, with 9 positions matching TRBD1. This CDR3 comprises 14 residues. CDR1 and CDR2 from the germline V gene are LNHDA and SQIVND (reference sequence). With 4 bases clipped from V and 9 bases from J, the junction kept 9 bases outside the gene matches. The CDR3 sequence is CASSNQGQGLSYTF. The CDR3 DNA is TGTGCCAGTAGTAACCAGGGACAGGGTTTAAGCTACACCTTC.

This clonotype was counted many times. The J gene is TRBJ2-7, the V gene TRBV20-1; D not certain. Germline V lookup: CDR1 DFQATT, CDR2 SNEGSKA (reference sequence). Deletions cut 6 bases from V and 1 base from J, with 16 bases between. CDR3 length equals 14 residues. CDR3 residues: CSANPGSGSYEQYF. The CDR3 bases are TGCAGTGCAAATCCGGGTTCGGGTTCCTACGAGCAGTACTTC.

The chain carries TRBV7-9 and TRBJ1-4, with a tentative D call TRBD1 (6 bases). V lost 2 bases and J lost 8, with 9 bases in between. The CDR3 loop spans 13 amino acids. CDR1 SEHNR and CDR2 FQNEAQ come from the germline V gene (reference sequence). CDR3 coding DNA: TGTGCCAGCAGCTTAAGGACAGAAGAAAAACTGTTTTTT. Translated: CASSLRTEEKLFF.

This clonotype has more than one count but fewer than ten. The V gene is TRBV13, the J gene TRBJ2-2; D gene uncertain. The CDR3 loop spans 13 amino acids. The V end was cut by 8 bases, the J end by 5 bases, with 12 bases between. Germline V lookup: CDR1 PRHDT, CDR2 FYEKMQ (reference sequence). The CDR3 DNA is TGTGCCAGCCAAGAGGAAGGGACCGGGGAGCTGTTTTTT. Its translation is CASQEEGTGELFF. The whole variable domain, filled in from reference TRBV13 and TRBJ2-2, reads AAGVIQSPRHLIKEKRETATLKCYPIPRHDTVYWYQQGPGQDPQFLISFYEKMQSDKGSIPDRFSAQQFSDYHSELNMSSLELGDSALYFCASQEEGTGELFFGEGSRLTVL.

This clonotype has a count of ten or more. The V and J genes are TRBV6-1 and TRBJ2-7, with D possibly being TRBD1 or TRBD2 (5 bases each). The CDR3 covers 15 residues. Germline CDR1 MNHNS, CDR2 SASEGT. The V gene lost 7 bases and the J gene lost 1 base, with 17 bases spanning the gap. CDR3: CASTWIWDPSYEQYF. In DNA, the CDR3 is TGTGCCAGCACTTGGATCTGGGACCCATCCTACGAGCAGTACTTC.

This clonotype was counted at least ten times. The chain recombines TRBV18 with TRBJ2-3, with D unclear. The CDR3 covers 14 residues. Germline V lookup: CDR1 KGHSH, CDR2 LQKENI. With 1 base removed from V and 4 bases from J, the gap between germline ends came to 9 bases. CDR3 sequence (DNA): TGTGCCAGCTCACCACTGCGAGCCCCAGATACGCAGTATTTT. It translates to CASSPLRAPDTQYF.

There are many counts of this clonotype. The gene calls are TRBV11-2 and TRBJ2-3; D ambiguous. CDR3 length equals 11 residues. Trimming shortened V by 1 base and J by 8 bases, and 4 bases separated the two germline ends. Germline loops: CDR1 SGHAT, CDR2 FQNNGV. CDR3 region: CASSLGVTQYF. The CDR3 nucleotides are TGTGCCAGCAGCTTAGGGGTTACGCAGTATTTT.

This clonotype came up many times. The chain uses TRBV6-1 and TRBJ1-2; 7 positions agree with TRBD1. Germline CDR1 reads MNHNS; CDR2 reads SASEGT. The ends lost 8 bases at V and 3 bases at J; junction bases unmatched: 12. This CDR3 spans 15 amino acids. The CDR3 spells CASCGGDSLYYGYTF. CDR3 bases: TGTGCCAGCTGCGGGGGGGACAGCCTCTACTATGGCTACACCTTC.

As concerns this clonotype: Germline and junction disagree at one end, which may indicate a read error. The rearrangement uses TRBV7-2 and TRBJ2-5; D call uncertain. Germline V gene data show CDR1 as SGHTA and CDR2 as FQGNSA. This CDR3 contains 17 residues. DNA for the CDR3: TGCGCCAGCAGCCAAGATCCGCGTTGGCAGCTCCACGAGACCCAGTACTTC. The encoded protein is CASSQDPRWQLHETQYF.

This clonotype came up a few times. J is TRBJ1-5 and V is TRBV24-1; D may be TRBD1 (5 bases). V was pared by 7 bases and J by 1 base, with 10 bases between. This CDR3 is built from 14 residues. Germline values: CDR1 KGHDR, CDR2 SFDVKD. The CDR3 here is CATSLQESNQPQHF. CDR3 DNA sequence: TGTGCCACCAGCCTACAGGAAAGCAATCAGCCCCAGCATTTT.

This clonotype has only a few counts. The chain joins TRBV6-2 or TRBV6-3 to TRBJ2-7, with D possibly TRBD2 on 6 matching bases. The V and J ends lost 2 bases and 5 bases respectively, with 16 bases between them. The CDR3 has 15 amino acids. Germline CDR1 reads MNHEY; CDR2 reads SVGEGT. The CDR3 sequence: CASSYTSGRFDEQYF. In nucleotides, the CDR3 is TGTGCCAGCAGTTACACATCGGGGAGGTTCGACGAGCAGTACTTC.

This clonotype was recorded at least ten times. The CDR3 DNA sequence: TGTGCCAGCAGCCTTCGGGGGGGATCGGTCAATGAGCAGTTCTTC. Its protein is CASSLRGGSVNEQFF. V and J are TRBV2 and TRBJ2-1; 8 bases fit TRBD2. The V and J ends lost 6 bases and 6 bases, in that order; junction bases with no gene match: 10. The CDR3 contains 15 residues. Germline V gives CDR1 SNHLY, CDR2 FYNNEI. The full variable domain, its missing parts supplied by reference TRBV2 and TRBJ2-1, is EPEVTQTPSHQVTQMGQEVILRCVPISNHLYFYWYRQILGQKVEFLVSFYNNEISEKSEIFDDQFSVERPDGSNFTLKIRSTKLEDSAMYFCASSLRGGSVNEQFFGPGTRLTVL.

This clonotype was recorded at least ten times. This chain joins TRBV20-1 and TRBJ2-7; 12 nucleotides align to TRBD2. After removal of 2 bases from V and 3 bases from J, the junction contained 5 bases not matched to a gene. The CDR3 consists of 15 residues. CDR1 is DFQATT and CDR2 is SNEGSKA in the germline V gene (reference sequence). CDR3 sequence reads: CSARPLAGGYYEQYF. CDR3 sequence (DNA): TGCAGTGCTAGACCACTAGCGGGAGGCTACTACGAGCAGTACTTC.